The table lists the clone carrying this TCR beta chain with a few counts. Germline loops: CDR1 GTSNPN, CDR2 SVGIG (reference sequence). This CDR3 region has 13 residues. V was shortened by 2 bases and J by 5 bases, with 13 bases between the two germline ends. The protocol was immunoSEQ multiplex PCR, while the TCRdb copy is restricted to in-frame clones and leaves out a portion. The repertoire holds tens of thousands of clones, with around four fifths as singletons. These data belong to a study of T cell clones after liver transplantation. The TCR was taken from a human patient who received a liver transplant. Among the T cells, some may be from the graft donor. Sample: CD4+ T cells from blood, taken at the 22-month timepoint. The genes are TRBV30 and TRBJ2-7; D gene uncertain. The CDR3 DNA reads as TGTGCCTGGAGTAAAAACAATCCAAACGAGCAGTACTTC. Translation: CAWSKNNPNEQYF.